This TCR beta chain was documented in a study of patients with pleural tuberculosis (dated by TCRdb to the mid-2010s). The reads were generated on an Illumina Genome Analyzer IIx. TCRdb redid the processing of the public reads, applying fastp at Q25 and MiXCR, and retained in-frame beta chains. Entries are consolidated by CDR3 protein sequence, retaining the most common genes and DNA. The sample table lists about 50,000 distinct CDR3 sequences, approximately 7.5% of them with a count of one. The ten largest account for 16% of the sample. This clonotype was detected ten times or more. Its antigen remains unidentified. Nothing much larger sits one base from this clone, and base qualities are not available. This sequence was found in a human donor with pleural tuberculosis.

CDR3 sequence: CSAHRQVASYEQYF. Read as DNA, the sequence is TGCAGTGCCCATAGACAGGTTGCCTCCTACGAGCAGTACTTC. In this chain, TRBV20-1 is recombined with TRBJ2-7; TRBD1 could be the D gene, as 6 bases match. V is pared back by 6 bases and J by 0 bases, with 15 bases lying between the germline termini. Inclusive of the bounding cysteine and phenylalanine, the CDR3 is 14 residues long. CDR3 DNA is the only sequence kept; it has 42 bases, read in frame from the first base. Reading the germline V gene (reference sequence) gives CDR1 DFQATT and CDR2 SNEGSKA.